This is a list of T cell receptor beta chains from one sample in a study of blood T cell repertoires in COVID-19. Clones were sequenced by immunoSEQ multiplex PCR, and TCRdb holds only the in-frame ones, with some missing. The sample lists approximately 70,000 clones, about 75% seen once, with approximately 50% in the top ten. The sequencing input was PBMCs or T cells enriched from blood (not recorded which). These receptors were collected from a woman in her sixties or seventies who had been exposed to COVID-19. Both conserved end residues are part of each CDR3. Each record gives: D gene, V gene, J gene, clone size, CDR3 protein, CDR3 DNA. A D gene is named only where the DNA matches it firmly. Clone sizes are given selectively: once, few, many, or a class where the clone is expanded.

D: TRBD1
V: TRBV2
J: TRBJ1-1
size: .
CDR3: CASITGVMNTEAFF
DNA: TGTGCCAGCATTACAGGGGTTATGAACACTGAAGCTTTCTTT

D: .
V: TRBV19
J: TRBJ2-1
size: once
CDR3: CASSNPQYNEQFF
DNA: TGTGCCAGTAGCAATCCCCAGTACAATGAGCAGTTCTTC

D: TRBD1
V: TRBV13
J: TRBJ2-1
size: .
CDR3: CASSWGQGNGNEQFF
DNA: TGTGCCAGCAGTTGGGGACAGGGTAACGGCAATGAGCAGTTCTTC

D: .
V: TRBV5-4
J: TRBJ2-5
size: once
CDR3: CASSEASAETQYF
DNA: TGTGCCAGCAGCGAAGCTAGTGCAGAGACCCAGTACTTC

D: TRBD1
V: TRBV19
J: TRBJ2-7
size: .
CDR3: CASSIGSGQIYEQYF
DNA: TGTGCCAGTAGTATAGGTTCGGGACAGATCTACGAGCAGTACTTC

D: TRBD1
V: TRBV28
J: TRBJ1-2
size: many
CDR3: CASRNAGGYGYTF
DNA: TGTGCCAGCAGAAATGCAGGGGGCTATGGCTACACCTTC

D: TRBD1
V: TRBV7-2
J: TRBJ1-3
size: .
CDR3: CASSPRKTGSVNTIYF
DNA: TGTGCCAGCAGCCCAAGAAAGACAGGGTCGGTTAACACCATATATTTT

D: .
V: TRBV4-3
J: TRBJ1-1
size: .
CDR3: CASSQDSGVGAEAFF
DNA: TGCGCCAGCAGCCAAGATTCCGGGGTCGGGGCTGAAGCTTTCTTT

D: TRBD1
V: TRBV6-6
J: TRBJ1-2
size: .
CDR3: CASSTGTAINYGYTF
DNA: TGTGCCAGCAGTACCGGGACAGCAATTAACTATGGCTACACCTTC

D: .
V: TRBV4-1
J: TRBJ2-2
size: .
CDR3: CASSREVGINTGELFF
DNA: TGCGCCAGCAGCCGGGAGGTGGGGATAAACACCGGGGAGCTGTTTTTT

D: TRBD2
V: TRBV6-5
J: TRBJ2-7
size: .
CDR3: CASSLAGGFGEQYF
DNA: TGTGCCAGCAGTTTAGCGGGGGGCTTCGGCGAGCAGTACTTC

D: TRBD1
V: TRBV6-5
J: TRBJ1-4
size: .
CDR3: CASRLQGQGNEKLFF
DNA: TGTGCCAGCAGGTTACAGGGACAGGGAAACGAAAAACTGTTTTTT

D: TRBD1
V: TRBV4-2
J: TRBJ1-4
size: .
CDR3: CASSQVPGQGGKLFF
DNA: TGTGCCAGCAGCCAAGTCCCGGGACAGGGTGGAAAACTGTTTTTT

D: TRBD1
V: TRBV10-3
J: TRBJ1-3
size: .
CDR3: CAISDPEGQGLFGGNTIYF
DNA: TGTGCCATCAGTGATCCGGAGGGACAGGGGCTGTTTGGGGGAAACACCATATATTTT